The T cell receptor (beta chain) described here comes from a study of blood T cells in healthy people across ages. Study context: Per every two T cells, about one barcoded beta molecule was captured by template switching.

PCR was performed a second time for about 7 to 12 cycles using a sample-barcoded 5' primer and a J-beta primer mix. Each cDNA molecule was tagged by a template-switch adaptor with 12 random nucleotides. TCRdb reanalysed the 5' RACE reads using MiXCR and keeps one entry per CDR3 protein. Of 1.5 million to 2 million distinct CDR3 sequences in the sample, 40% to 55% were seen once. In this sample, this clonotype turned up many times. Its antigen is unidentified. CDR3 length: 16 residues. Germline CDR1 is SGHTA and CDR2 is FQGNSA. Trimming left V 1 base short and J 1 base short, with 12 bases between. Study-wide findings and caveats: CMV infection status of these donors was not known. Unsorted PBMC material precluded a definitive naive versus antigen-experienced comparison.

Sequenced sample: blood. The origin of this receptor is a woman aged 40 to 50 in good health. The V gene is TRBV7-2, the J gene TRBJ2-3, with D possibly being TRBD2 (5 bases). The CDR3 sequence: CASSLVPGVGTDTQYF. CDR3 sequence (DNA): TGTGCCAGCAGCTTAGTCCCCGGGGTTGGCACAGATACGCAGTATTTT.